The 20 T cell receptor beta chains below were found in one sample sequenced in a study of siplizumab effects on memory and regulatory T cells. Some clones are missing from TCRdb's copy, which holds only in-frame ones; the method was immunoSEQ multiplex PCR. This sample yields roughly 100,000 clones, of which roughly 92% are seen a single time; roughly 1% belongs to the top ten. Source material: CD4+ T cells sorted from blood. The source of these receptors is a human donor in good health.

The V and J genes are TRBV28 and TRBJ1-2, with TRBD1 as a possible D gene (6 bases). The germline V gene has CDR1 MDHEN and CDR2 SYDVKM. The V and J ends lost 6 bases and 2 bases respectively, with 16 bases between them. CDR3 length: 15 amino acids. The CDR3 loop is CASSPGGGANYGYTF. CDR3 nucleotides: TGTGCCAGCAGCCCCGGCGGGGGCGCGAACTATGGCTACACCTTC.

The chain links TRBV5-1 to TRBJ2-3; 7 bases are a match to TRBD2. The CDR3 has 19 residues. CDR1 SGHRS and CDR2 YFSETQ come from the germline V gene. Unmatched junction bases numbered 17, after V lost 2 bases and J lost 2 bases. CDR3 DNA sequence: TGCGCCAGCAGCTTACTAGCGCCGAAAAGCCGAATTAACACAGATACGCAGTATTTT. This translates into CASSLLAPKSRINTDTQYF. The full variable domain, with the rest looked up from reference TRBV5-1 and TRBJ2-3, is KAGVTQTPRYLIKTRGQQVTLSCSPISGHRSVSWYQQTPGQGLQFLFEYFSETQRNKGNFPGRFSGRQFSNSRSEMNVSTLELGDSALYLCASSLLAPKSRINTDTQYFGPGTRLTVL.

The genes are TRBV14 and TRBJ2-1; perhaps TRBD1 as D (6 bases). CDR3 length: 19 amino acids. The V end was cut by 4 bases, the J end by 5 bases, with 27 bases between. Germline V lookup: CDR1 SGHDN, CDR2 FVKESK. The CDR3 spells CASSPGTLRASKRDNEQFF. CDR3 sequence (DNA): TGTGCCAGCAGCCCTGGGACATTAAGGGCGTCGAAACGGGACAATGAGCAGTTCTTC.

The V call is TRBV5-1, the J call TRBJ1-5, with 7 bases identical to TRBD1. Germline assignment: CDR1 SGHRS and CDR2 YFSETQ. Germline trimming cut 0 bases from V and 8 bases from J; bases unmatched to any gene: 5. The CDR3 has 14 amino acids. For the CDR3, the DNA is TGCGCCAGCAGCTTGGGGACAGGTGAGAAGCCCCAGCATTTT. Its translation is CASSLGTGEKPQHF.

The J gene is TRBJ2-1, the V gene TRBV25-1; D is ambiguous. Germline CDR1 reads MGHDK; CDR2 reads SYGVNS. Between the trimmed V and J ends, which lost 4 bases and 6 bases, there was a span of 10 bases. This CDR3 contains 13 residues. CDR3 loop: CASSVGPLNEQFF. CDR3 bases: TGTGCCAGCAGTGTAGGGCCTCTCAATGAGCAGTTCTTC.

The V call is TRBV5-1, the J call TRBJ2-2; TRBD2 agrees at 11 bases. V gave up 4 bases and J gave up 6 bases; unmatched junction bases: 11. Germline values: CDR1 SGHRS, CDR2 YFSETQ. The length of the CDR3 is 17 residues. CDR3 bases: TGCGCCAGCAGCGGCACTAGCGGGAGTATGTTGGCCGGGGAGCTGTTTTTT. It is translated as CASSGTSGSMLAGELFF. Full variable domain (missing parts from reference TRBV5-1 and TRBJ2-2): KAGVTQTPRYLIKTRGQQVTLSCSPISGHRSVSWYQQTPGQGLQFLFEYFSETQRNKGNFPGRFSGRQFSNSRSEMNVSTLELGDSALYLCASSGTSGSMLAGELFFGEGSRLTVL.

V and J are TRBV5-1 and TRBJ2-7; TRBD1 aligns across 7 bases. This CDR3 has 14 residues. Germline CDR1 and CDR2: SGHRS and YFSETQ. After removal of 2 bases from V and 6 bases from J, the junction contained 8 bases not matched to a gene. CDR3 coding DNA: TGCGCCAGCAGCTTCCGACAGGGATCTGGCGAGCAGTACTTC. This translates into CASSFRQGSGEQYF.

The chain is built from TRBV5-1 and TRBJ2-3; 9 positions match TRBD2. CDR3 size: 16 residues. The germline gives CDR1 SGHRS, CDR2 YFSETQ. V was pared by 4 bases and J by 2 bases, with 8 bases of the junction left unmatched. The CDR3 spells CASSVDSGGSTDTQYF. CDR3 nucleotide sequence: TGCGCCAGCAGCGTGGATAGCGGGGGTTCCACAGATACGCAGTATTTT.

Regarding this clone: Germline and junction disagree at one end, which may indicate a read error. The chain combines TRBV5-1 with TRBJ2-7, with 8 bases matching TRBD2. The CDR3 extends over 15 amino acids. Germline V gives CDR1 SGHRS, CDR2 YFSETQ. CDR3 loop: CASRLAGRSSYEQYF. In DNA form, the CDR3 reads TGTGCCAGCAGGTTAGCGGGGCGAAGCTCCTACGAGCAGTACTTC.

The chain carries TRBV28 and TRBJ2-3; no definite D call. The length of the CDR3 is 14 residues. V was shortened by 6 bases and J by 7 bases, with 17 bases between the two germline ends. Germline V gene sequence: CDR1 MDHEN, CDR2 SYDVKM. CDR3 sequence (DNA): TGTGCCAGCAGGGCGCAGTTTCTCCGTTATACGCAGTATTTT. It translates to CASRAQFLRYTQYF.

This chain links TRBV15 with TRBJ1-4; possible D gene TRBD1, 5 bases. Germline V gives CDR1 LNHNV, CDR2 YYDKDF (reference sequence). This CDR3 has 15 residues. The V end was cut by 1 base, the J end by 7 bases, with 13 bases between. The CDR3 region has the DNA TGTGCCACCAGCAGAGCCCGGCAGGGTCCTGAAAAACTGTTTTTT. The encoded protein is CATSRARQGPEKLFF.

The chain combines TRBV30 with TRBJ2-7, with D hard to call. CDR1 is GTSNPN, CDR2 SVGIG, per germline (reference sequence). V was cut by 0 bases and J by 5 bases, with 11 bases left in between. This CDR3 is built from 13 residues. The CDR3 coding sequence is TGTGCCTGGAGTGTACCCCCCAGTCACGAGCAGTACTTC. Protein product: CAWSVPPSHEQYF.

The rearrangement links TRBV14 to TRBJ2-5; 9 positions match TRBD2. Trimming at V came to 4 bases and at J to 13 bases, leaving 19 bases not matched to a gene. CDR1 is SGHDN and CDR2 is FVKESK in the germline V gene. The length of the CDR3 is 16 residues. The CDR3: CASSRHTLAGLPQGYF. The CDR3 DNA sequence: TGTGCCAGCAGCCGGCACACTCTAGCGGGACTCCCCCAGGGGTACTTC.

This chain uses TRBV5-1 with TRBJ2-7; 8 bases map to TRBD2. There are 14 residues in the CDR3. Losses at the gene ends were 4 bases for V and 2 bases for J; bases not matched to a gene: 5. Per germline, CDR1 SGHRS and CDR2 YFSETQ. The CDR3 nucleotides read TGCGCCAGCAGCCGGGAGGGATCCCCCTACGAGCAGTACTTC. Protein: CASSREGSPYEQYF.

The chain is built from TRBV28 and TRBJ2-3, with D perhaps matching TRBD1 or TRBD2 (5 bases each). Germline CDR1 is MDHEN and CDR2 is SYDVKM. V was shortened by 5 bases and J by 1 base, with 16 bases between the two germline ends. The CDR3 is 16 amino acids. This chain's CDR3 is CASSPRQLLGTDTQYF. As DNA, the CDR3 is TGTGCCAGCAGTCCTCGACAGCTACTAGGCACAGATACGCAGTATTTT.

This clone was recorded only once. The CDR3 bases are TGTGCCAGCAGCTCCGCGGGCGGCTACGAGCAGTACTTC. Translated: CASSSAGGYEQYF. The chain uses TRBV5-4 and TRBJ2-7; TRBD2 is a possible D gene (5 bases). The germline CDR1 and CDR2 sequences are SGHNT and YYREEE (reference sequence). Trimming shortened V by 3 bases and J by 3 bases, and 10 bases separated the two germline ends. This CDR3 has 13 amino acids.

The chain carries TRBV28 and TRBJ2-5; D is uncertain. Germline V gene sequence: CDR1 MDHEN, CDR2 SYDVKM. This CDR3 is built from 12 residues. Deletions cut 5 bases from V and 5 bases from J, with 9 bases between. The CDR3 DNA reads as TGTGCCAGCAGTCCTCCCGAGGAGACCCAGTACTTC. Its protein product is CASSPPEETQYF. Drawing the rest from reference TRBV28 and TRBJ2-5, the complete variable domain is DVKVTQSSRYLVKRTGEKVFLECVQDMDHENMFWYRQDPGLGLRLIYFSYDVKMKEKGDIPEGYSVSREKKERFSLILESASTNQTSMYLCASSPPEETQYFGPGTRLLVL.

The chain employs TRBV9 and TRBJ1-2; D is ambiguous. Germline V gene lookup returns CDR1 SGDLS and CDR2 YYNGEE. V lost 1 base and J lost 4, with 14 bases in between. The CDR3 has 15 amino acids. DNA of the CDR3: TGTGCCAGCAGCGTAATGGCAGCCTGGAGCTATGGCTACACCTTC. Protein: CASSVMAAWSYGYTF.

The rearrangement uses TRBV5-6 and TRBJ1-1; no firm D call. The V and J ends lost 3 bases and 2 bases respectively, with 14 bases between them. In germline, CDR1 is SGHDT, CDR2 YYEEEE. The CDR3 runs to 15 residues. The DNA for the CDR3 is TGTGCCAGCAGCTGGGGTACGGGGTTCAACACTGAAGCTTTCTTT. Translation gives CASSWGTGFNTEAFF.

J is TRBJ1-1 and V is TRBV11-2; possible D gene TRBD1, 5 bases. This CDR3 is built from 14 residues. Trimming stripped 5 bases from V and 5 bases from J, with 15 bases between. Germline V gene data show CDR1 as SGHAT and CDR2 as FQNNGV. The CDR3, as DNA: TGTGCCAGCAGCCCAGCCTCGGGGCGGACTGAAGCTTTCTTT. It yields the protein CASSPASGRTEAFF.